What follows are 19 T cell receptor beta chains derived from one specimen sequenced in a study of blood T cell repertoires in COVID-19. Method: immunoSEQ multiplex PCR; TCRdb's copy keeps in-frame clones and lacks some. Of 120,000 or so clones in the sample, 70% to 90% were seen once. The sequenced material came from peripheral blood. The receptors were sampled from a man aged 55 to 70 with acute or convalescent COVID-19.

The chain uses TRBV25-1 and TRBJ1-1; D uncertain. The CDR3 sequence is 15 residues long. Germline V gene data show CDR1 as MGHDK and CDR2 as SYGVNS. The V gene lost 4 bases and the J gene lost 3 bases, with 15 bases spanning the gap. The CDR3 here is CASSVGRRQDTEAFF. CDR3 in DNA: TGTGCCAGCAGTGTAGGAAGGAGGCAAGACACTGAAGCTTTCTTT.

The genes are TRBV28 and TRBJ1-2; D is possibly TRBD1 (5 bases). Germline V gene sequence: CDR1 MDHEN, CDR2 SYDVKM. The CDR3 sequence is 14 residues long. The ends were cut back, 7 bases at V and 3 bases at J, with 15 bases in the middle. The CDR3 sequence is CASTKEGFDYGYTF. CDR3 DNA sequence: TGTGCCAGCACCAAGGAGGGGTTTGACTATGGCTACACCTTC.

This clone showed up just a few times. The chain joins TRBV14 to TRBJ2-5, with D unresolved. CDR3 length: 14 residues. The V gene's germline CDR1 is SGHDN and CDR2 FVKESK. The germline V and J ends were trimmed by 1 base and 5 bases, with 11 bases remaining between them. In DNA, the CDR3 is TGTGCCAGCAGCCAAGGAGCCCGCTCGGAGACCCAGTACTTC. This sequence encodes CASSQGARSETQYF.

The rearrangement links TRBV5-1 to TRBJ2-2, with D uncertain. Germline values: CDR1 SGHRS, CDR2 YFSETQ. Trimming pared 4 bases from V and 4 bases from J, leaving 14 bases between. This CDR3 is built from 15 residues. The chain's CDR3 is CASSPIEPSTGELFF. CDR3 DNA: TGCGCCAGCAGCCCCATAGAACCGAGCACCGGGGAGCTGTTTTTT.

This clone has only a few counts. The V and J genes are TRBV15 and TRBJ2-1; D call uncertain. The V gene lost 0 bases and the J gene lost 8 bases, with 8 bases spanning the gap. CDR3 length: 13 residues. Germline V CDR1 and CDR2: LNHNV, YYDKDF (reference sequence). The CDR3 DNA reads as TGTGCCACCAGCAGAGATCCCCCGGATGAGCAGTTCTTC. Its translation is CATSRDPPDEQFF.

This chain joins TRBV9 and TRBJ2-5; 9 bases align to TRBD2. V trimming: 3 bases; J trimming: 4 bases; junction bases outside the gene matches: 7. The V gene's germline CDR1 is SGDLS and CDR2 YYNGEE. This CDR3 comprises 15 residues. The CDR3 sequence: CASSAVAGVAETQYF. DNA for the CDR3: TGTGCCAGCAGCGCGGTAGCGGGAGTCGCAGAGACCCAGTACTTC. Combining the CDR3 with reference TRBV9 and TRBJ2-5 gives the whole variable domain DSGVTQTPKHLITATGQRVTLRCSPRSGDLSVYWYQQSLDQGLQFLIQYYNGEERAKGNILERFSAQQFPDLHSELNLSSLELGDSALYFCASSAVAGVAETQYFGPGTRLLVL.

This clone was observed once. This chain uses TRBV5-1 with TRBJ1-6; D unclear. V was trimmed by 3 bases and J by 0 bases, leaving 10 bases between them. Germline V gene data show CDR1 as SGHRS and CDR2 as YFSETQ. The CDR3 covers 16 residues. CDR3 amino acids: CASSSSGSSYNSPLHF. In DNA, the CDR3 is TGCGCCAGCAGCTCCTCAGGATCCTCCTATAATTCACCCCTCCACTTT.

The chain carries TRBV3-1 (or the pseudogene TRBV3-2) and TRBJ2-3; tentatively, D is TRBD1 (5 bases). Germline CDR1 is LGHDT and CDR2 is YNNKEL (reference sequence). This CDR3 contains 15 residues. Trimming removed 6 bases from V and 2 bases from J, with 15 bases in between. The CDR3 region has the DNA TGTGCCAGCAGGCAGGGCCTAGGTTACACAGATACGCAGTATTTT. It translates to CASRQGLGYTDTQYF.

V and J are TRBV28 and TRBJ1-1, with 7 positions matching TRBD1. Per germline, CDR1 MDHEN and CDR2 SYDVKM. V dropped 6 bases and J dropped 5; count of bases not matched to a gene: 9. The CDR3 totals 14 residues. The CDR3 coding sequence is TGTGCCAGCAGCACAACCGACAGGGTGACTGAAGCTTTCTTT. It encodes CASSTTDRVTEAFF.

This chain uses TRBV19 with TRBJ1-5; possible D gene TRBD1, 6 bases. The CDR3 is 12 amino acids. With 6 bases removed from V and 9 bases from J, the gap between germline ends came to 12 bases. CDR1 and CDR2 (germline): LNHDA, SQIVND (reference sequence). The CDR3 DNA reads TGTGCCAGTAGGGCGGGGGCCGGGCCCCAGCATTTT. Encoded protein: CASRAGAGPQHF.

CDR3: CASSPGASLTGTDTQYF. The CDR3 bases are TGTGCCAGCTCACCCGGTGCGTCCCTAACGGGGACAGATACGCAGTATTTT. This sequence joins TRBV18 and TRBJ2-3; a weak D match, TRBD2 (5 bases). This CDR3 spans 17 amino acids. In germline, CDR1 is KGHSH, CDR2 LQKENI. V was shortened by 3 bases and J by 3 bases, with 19 bases between the two germline ends.

The chain is built from TRBV6-6 and TRBJ1-1; D not resolved. V was pared by 5 bases and J by 5 bases, with 9 bases between. Germline V gene lookup returns CDR1 MNHNY and CDR2 SVGAGI (reference sequence). CDR3 length equals 12 residues. This chain's CDR3 is CASSPLRTEAFF. The CDR3 nucleotides read TGTGCCAGCAGTCCTCTGAGGACTGAAGCTTTCTTT.

Written as DNA, the CDR3 is TGTGCCAGCAGCTTGATGGGGGCCGATGAGCAGTTCTTC. Residues: CASSLMGADEQFF. The chain combines TRBV7-9 with TRBJ2-1, with D perhaps TRBD1 (6 bases). V lost 3 bases and J 8 bases, leaving 11 bases between the germline ends. The CDR3 has 13 residues. Germline assignment: CDR1 SEHNR and CDR2 FQNEAQ (reference sequence). Combining the CDR3 with reference TRBV7-9 and TRBJ2-1 gives the whole variable domain DTGVSQNPRHKITKRGQNVTFRCDPISEHNRLYWYRQTLGQGPEFLTYFQNEAQLEKSRLLSDRFSAERPKGSFSTLEIQRTEQGDSAMYLCASSLMGADEQFFGPGTRLTVL.

This sequence joins TRBV7-6 and TRBJ2-5, with 11 bases identical to TRBD1. V shed 5 bases and J 5 bases; nucleotides not matched to a gene: 10. Germline V gene data show CDR1 as SGHVS and CDR2 as FNYEAQ. This CDR3 spans 16 amino acids. As DNA, the CDR3 is TGTGCCAGCAGCACCCCCGCCGGGACAGGGGGTGAGACCCAGTACTTC. It codes for CASSTPAGTGGETQYF. The whole variable domain, filled in from reference TRBV7-6 and TRBJ2-5, reads GAGVSQSPRYKVTKRGQDVALRCDPISGHVSLYWYRQALGQGPEFLTYFNYEAQQDKSGLPNDRFSAERPEGSISTLTIQRTEQRDSAMYRCASSTPAGTGGETQYFGPGTRLLVL.

This chain connects TRBV28 to TRBJ2-1; tentative D call: TRBD1 (5 bases). The CDR3 has 15 amino acids. Trimming shortened V by 3 bases and J by 2 bases, and 11 bases separated the two germline ends. Per germline, CDR1 MDHEN and CDR2 SYDVKM. The DNA for the CDR3 is TGTGCCAGCAGTTTGGGGCAGGGTGCCTACAATGAGCAGTTCTTC. Translation gives CASSLGQGAYNEQFF.

The chain couples TRBV10-3 to TRBJ2-3, with 7 nucleotides matching TRBD2. The CDR3 spans 13 residues. The V segment lost 8 bases and the J segment 1 base; nucleotides outside the gene matches: 3. Germline CDR1 ENHRY, CDR2 SYGVKD. The CDR3 nucleotides read TGTGCCATCGGAGGACTAGGCACAGATACGCAGTATTTT. It yields the protein CAIGGLGTDTQYF.

The rearrangement uses TRBV29-1 and TRBJ2-1; 7 bases fit TRBD2. CDR1 and CDR2 (germline): SQVTM, ANQGSEA. The CDR3 sequence is 13 residues long. The J segment lost 5 bases and the V segment lost 3 bases, leaving 4 bases of the junction unmatched. The CDR3 DNA reads as TGCAGCGTTGACATTCTAGCGGACAATGAGCAGTTCTTC. It is translated as CSVDILADNEQFF.

The genes are TRBV6-1 and TRBJ1-6; 11 bases align to TRBD1. The CDR3 has 14 amino acids. V dropped 6 bases and J dropped 10; count of bases not matched to a gene: 5. Looked up from germline, CDR1 is MNHNS and CDR2 is SASEGT. CDR3 residues: CASRSGTGGSPLHF. In DNA form, the CDR3 reads TGTGCCAGCAGATCCGGGACAGGGGGATCACCCCTCCACTTT.

The chain's CDR3 is CASSLGNSQRNIQYF. The CDR3 DNA reads TGTGCCAGCAGCTTAGGGAACAGCCAACGAAACATTCAGTACTTC. The rearrangement uses TRBV11-1 and TRBJ2-4; D gene uncertain. Trimming took 1 base from V and 6 from J, leaving 13 bases between them. Per germline, CDR1 SGHAT and CDR2 FQDESV (reference sequence). CDR3 length: 15 amino acids.